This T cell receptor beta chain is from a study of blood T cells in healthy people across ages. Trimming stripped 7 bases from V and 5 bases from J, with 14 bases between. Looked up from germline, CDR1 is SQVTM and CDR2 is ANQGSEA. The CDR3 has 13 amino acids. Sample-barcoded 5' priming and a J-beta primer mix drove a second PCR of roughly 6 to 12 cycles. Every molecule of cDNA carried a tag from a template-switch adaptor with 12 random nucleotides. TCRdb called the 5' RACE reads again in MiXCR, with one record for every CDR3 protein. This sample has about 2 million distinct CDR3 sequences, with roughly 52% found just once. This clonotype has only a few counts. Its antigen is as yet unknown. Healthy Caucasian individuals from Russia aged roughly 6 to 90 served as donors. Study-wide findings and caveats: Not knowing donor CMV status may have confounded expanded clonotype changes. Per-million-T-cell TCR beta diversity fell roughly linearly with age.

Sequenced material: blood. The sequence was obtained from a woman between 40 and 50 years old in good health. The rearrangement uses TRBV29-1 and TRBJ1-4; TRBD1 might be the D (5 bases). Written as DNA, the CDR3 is TGCAGCGCTGCCCGGGGACTAAATGAAAAACTGTTTTTT. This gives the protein CSAARGLNEKLFF.